These 29 T cell receptor beta chains came from one sample sequenced in a study of T-cell reconstitution after alpha-beta-depleted transplantation in children. Molecular barcoding with unique molecular identifiers was used for the TCRbeta library. From the PCR reads, TCRdb called clonotypes with MiXCR, one entry per CDR3 protein. This table has approximately 510,000 distinct CDR3 sequences, about a sixth appearing once. The sequencing here drew on PBMCs from the stem cell graft donor, taken from the stem cell graft. The receptors derive from a human donor who donated a stem cell graft to a child with acute lymphoblastic leukemia.

J is TRBJ2-5 and V is TRBV5-8; 8 bases are shared with TRBD2. The germline CDR1 and CDR2 sequences are SGHTS and YDEGEE. The CDR3 spans 17 residues. V was clipped by 2 bases and J by 5 bases; unmatched bases: 14. CDR3 region: CASSFKRSGRSTETQYF. Written as DNA, the CDR3 is TGTGCCAGCAGCTTCAAAAGGAGCGGGAGAAGTACGGAGACCCAGTACTTC.

This clonotype occurred a few times. The CDR3, as DNA: TGTGCCAGCTCACAGCAGGGCTCTGGGGCCAACGTCCTGACTTTC. Protein: CASSQQGSGANVLTF. The V gene is TRBV18, the J gene TRBJ2-6, with a weak D call TRBD1 (5 bases). CDR1 and CDR2 (germline): KGHSH, LQKENI. V lost 4 bases, J lost 0 bases, and 7 bases lay in between. The CDR3 contains 15 residues.

The gene calls are TRBV6-1 and TRBJ2-4; D is ambiguous. From germline, CDR1 is MNHNS and CDR2 SASEGT. V gave up 6 bases and J gave up 5 bases, with 14 bases separating them. The CDR3 sequence is 14 residues long. In nucleotides, the CDR3 is TGTGCCAGCAGGTTCCGGAGTGCGCAAAACATTCAGTACTTC. Translating gives CASRFRSAQNIQYF.

This clonotype was counted between two and nine times. The chain carries TRBV18 and TRBJ2-3; TRBD1 matches at 8 bases. CDR1 is KGHSH and CDR2 is LQKENI in the germline V gene. V shed 2 bases and J 0 bases; nucleotides not matched to a gene: 1. The CDR3 covers 15 residues. The DNA for the CDR3 is TGTGCCAGCTCACCAGGGACAGGAAGCACAGATACGCAGTATTTT. Translating it yields CASSPGTGSTDTQYF.

The sample holds a few counts of this clonotype. This sequence joins TRBV15 and TRBJ2-5; 9 positions match TRBD2. V lost 0 bases and J lost 1; bases outside the gene matches: 9. This CDR3 is built from 18 residues. Germline CDR1 reads LNHNV; CDR2 reads YYDKDF (reference sequence). CDR3 protein: CATSRDFGSGSPQETQYF. Written as DNA, the CDR3 is TGTGCCACCAGCAGAGACTTTGGTAGCGGGAGTCCCCAAGAGACCCAGTACTTC.

This sequence joins TRBV27 and TRBJ2-7, with a tentative D call TRBD1 (6 bases). V was trimmed by 5 bases and J by 5 bases, leaving 13 bases between them. The V gene's germline CDR1 is MNHEY and CDR2 SMNVEV (reference sequence). CDR3 length: 13 residues. The CDR3 DNA sequence: TGTGCCAGCAGTCCACAGGGTTTCCACGAGCAGTACTTC. Protein sequence: CASSPQGFHEQYF.

This chain links TRBV7-9 with TRBJ2-7; TRBD1 matches at 8 bases. The CDR3 sequence is 14 residues long. V lost 10 bases and J lost 2; bases outside the gene matches: 10. Germline V gene data show CDR1 as SEHNR and CDR2 as FQNEAQ (reference sequence). The CDR3 sequence: CATGEGTGTYEQYF. CDR3 sequence (DNA): TGTGCCACCGGTGAGGGGACAGGCACCTACGAGCAGTACTTC.

DNA of the CDR3: TGTGCCAGCAGACCAGTAGGCACTGAAGCTTTCTTT. Encoded protein: CASRPVGTEAFF. The chain recombines TRBV27 with TRBJ1-1; no firm D call. The CDR3 covers 12 residues. From germline, CDR1 is MNHEY and CDR2 SMNVEV (reference sequence). V was shortened by 6 bases and J by 4 bases, with 9 bases between the two germline ends.

The chain has TRBV3-1 and TRBJ2-7; D is ambiguous. In germline, CDR1 is LGHDT, CDR2 YNNKEL (reference sequence). Trimming left V 4 bases short and J 6 bases short, with 13 bases between. The length of the CDR3 is 13 residues. The CDR3 DNA reads as TGTGCCAGCAGCCCACGTCCACCCTTCGAGCAGTACTTC. This translates into CASSPRPPFEQYF.

The chain carries TRBV20-1 and TRBJ1-1; D possibly corresponds to TRBD1 (5 bases). V lost 3 bases and J 4 bases, leaving 15 bases between the germline ends. The CDR3 totals 14 residues. Germline CDR1 and CDR2: DFQATT and SNEGSKA (reference sequence). The CDR3 nucleotides are TGCAGTGCTAGTGGGGGGGGTTTGCGCACTGAAGCTTTCTTT. Translating gives CSASGGGLRTEAFF.

The chain links TRBV20-1 to TRBJ1-6; D is unclear. Trimming cost V 5 bases and J 8 bases, with 19 bases left between them. CDR3 length: 15 amino acids. Germline CDR1 is DFQATT and CDR2 is SNEGSKA (reference sequence). The CDR3 here is CSAYGTRAGHSPLHF. CDR3 in DNA: TGCAGTGCTTACGGAACCCGGGCCGGACATTCACCCCTCCACTTT.

The chain recombines TRBV5-1 with TRBJ1-1; D is unresolved. CDR1 is SGHRS and CDR2 is YFSETQ in the germline V gene. The CDR3 has 14 residues. Between the trimmed V and J ends, which lost 6 bases and 4 bases, there was a span of 16 bases. Here the CDR3 reads CASTIGTLGTEAFF. Written as DNA, the CDR3 is TGCGCCAGCACCATCGGCACTTTAGGCACTGAAGCTTTCTTT.

This clonotype was seen a few times. The V gene is TRBV7-6, the J gene TRBJ1-1, with unresolved D. Germline CDR1 and CDR2: SGHVS and FNYEAQ. The V end was cut by 2 bases, the J end by 1 base, with 8 bases between. CDR3 length equals 14 residues. CDR3 loop: CASSLTHRNTEAFF. The CDR3 DNA follows: TGTGCCAGCAGCTTAACGCACAGGAACACTGAAGCTTTCTTT.

The CDR3 sequence is CASSRGLSSYEQYF. DNA for the CDR3: TGTGCCAGCAGCCGGGGACTGAGCTCCTACGAGCAGTACTTC. V usage is TRBV3-1 and J usage is TRBJ2-7; a possible D gene is TRBD2 (6 bases). Germline CDR1 is LGHDT and CDR2 is YNNKEL (reference sequence). The germline V and J ends were trimmed by 4 bases and 0 bases, with 10 bases remaining between them. The CDR3 totals 14 residues.

The chain combines TRBV6-1 with TRBJ2-5; D gene unclear. CDR1 MNHNS and CDR2 SASEGT come from the germline V gene. Trimming left V 11 bases short and J 5 bases short, with 18 bases between. The CDR3 totals 13 residues. CDR3 residues: CAVSTYSRETQYF. In DNA form, the CDR3 reads TGTGCCGTCAGCACGTACTCTCGGGAGACCCAGTACTTC.

This clonotype showed up just a few times. This rearrangement joins TRBV29-1 to TRBJ2-7, with D maybe TRBD1 (6 bases). CDR1 and CDR2 (germline): SQVTM, ANQGSEA. This CDR3 comprises 13 residues. V lost 3 bases and J 3 bases, leaving 12 bases between the germline ends. CDR3 DNA: TGCAGCGTTGATGGGGGCAGGGGCTACGAGCAGTACTTC. As protein: CSVDGGRGYEQYF.

This rearrangement joins TRBV20-1 to TRBJ2-4, with unresolved D. The length of the CDR3 is 11 residues. Germline loops: CDR1 DFQATT, CDR2 SNEGSKA (reference sequence). V was cut by 6 bases and J by 9 bases, with 12 bases left in between. The CDR3 reads CSAQNVAIQYF. The CDR3 DNA sequence: TGCAGTGCCCAGAACGTCGCCATTCAGTACTTC.

The genes are TRBV5-4 and TRBJ2-2, with 8 bases aligning to TRBD1. The junction had 8 bases not matched to a gene; V was cut back by 0 bases and J by 10 bases. The CDR3 extends over 15 amino acids. The germline V gene has CDR1 SGHNT and CDR2 YYREEE (reference sequence). CDR3 loop: CASSLVPGGPAELFF. DNA of the CDR3: TGTGCCAGCAGCTTGGTTCCAGGGGGCCCCGCGGAGCTGTTTTTT.

V gene TRBV7-3 combines with J gene TRBJ2-1; weak D call: TRBD1 (6 bases). Germline CDR1 reads SGHTA; CDR2 reads FQGTGA. The germline V and J ends were trimmed by 5 bases and 3 bases, with 14 bases remaining between them. The CDR3 spans 15 residues. In DNA, the CDR3 is TGTGCCAGCAGCCCAGGAACAGGGTTCTACAATGAGCAGTTCTTC. Translating gives CASSPGTGFYNEQFF. The whole variable domain, filled in from reference TRBV7-3 and TRBJ2-1, reads GAGVSQTPSNKVTEKGKYVELRCDPISGHTALYWYRQSLGQGPEFLIYFQGTGAADDSGLPNDRFFAVRPEGSVSTLKIQRTERGDSAVYLCASSPGTGFYNEQFFGPGTRLTVL.

The V call is TRBV12-3 or TRBV12-4, the J call TRBJ2-7; maybe TRBD1 (6 bases). V lost 6 bases to trimming and J lost 0 bases, with 9 bases between them. The CDR3 length is 13 residues. The CDR3 sequence: CASRDSFSYEQYF. CDR3 nucleotide sequence: TGTGCCAGCAGGGACAGCTTCTCCTACGAGCAGTACTTC.

This clonotype has more than one count but fewer than ten. The gene calls are TRBV5-1 and TRBJ1-1; possibly TRBD1 for D (5 bases). The CDR3 covers 14 residues. The V end was cut by 1 base, the J end by 3 bases, with 10 bases between. The germline gives CDR1 SGHRS, CDR2 YFSETQ. The DNA of the CDR3 is TGCGCCAGCAGCTTGTTTCAGGGCGACACTGAAGCTTTCTTT. Translating it yields CASSLFQGDTEAFF.

The V call is TRBV9, the J call TRBJ2-7; unclear D gene. CDR3 length: 14 amino acids. Trimming left V 3 bases short and J 2 bases short, with 12 bases between. Germline CDR1 is SGDLS and CDR2 is YYNGEE. CDR3 sequence (DNA): TGTGCCAGCAGCGGCGATATAGGAGCCTACGAGCAGTACTTC. Its translation is CASSGDIGAYEQYF.

The chain joins TRBV24-1 to TRBJ1-3; D call uncertain. V lost 0 bases and J 5 bases, leaving 13 bases between the germline ends. CDR1 is KGHDR and CDR2 is SFDVKD in the germline V gene. This CDR3 is built from 16 residues. Here the CDR3 reads CATSDLRSGFRNTIYF. DNA for the CDR3: TGTGCCACCAGTGATTTGCGTTCAGGTTTCCGAAACACCATATATTTT.

CDR3 nucleotides: TGCGCCAGCAGCTCGCAGGGACAGTTGAACACTGAAGCTTTCTTT. Residues: CASSSQGQLNTEAFF. This rearrangement joins TRBV5-1 to TRBJ1-1; the match to TRBD1 covers 7 bases. The trim removed 3 bases at V and 0 bases at J, leaving 5 bases unmatched. The CDR3 length is 15 residues. Germline V CDR1 and CDR2: SGHRS, YFSETQ. Filled out from reference TRBV5-1 and TRBJ1-1, the complete variable domain reads KAGVTQTPRYLIKTRGQQVTLSCSPISGHRSVSWYQQTPGQGLQFLFEYFSETQRNKGNFPGRFSGRQFSNSRSEMNVSTLELGDSALYLCASSSQGQLNTEAFFGQGTRLTVV.

This clonotype was detected a few times. J is TRBJ2-5 and V is TRBV12-3 or TRBV12-4, with 12 bases aligning to TRBD2. The CDR3 sequence is 15 residues long. V lost 6 bases to trimming and J lost 6 bases; unmatched junction nucleotides: 8. The CDR3: CASSQGLAGMQTQYF. The CDR3 DNA sequence: TGTGCCAGCAGCCAGGGACTAGCGGGCATGCAGACCCAGTACTTC.

The chain employs TRBV19 and TRBJ2-2, with 10 nucleotides matching TRBD2. Germline V gives CDR1 LNHDA, CDR2 SQIVND (reference sequence). Trimming took 9 bases from V and 7 from J; bases not matched to a gene: 8. CDR3 length equals 14 residues. The CDR3 region has the DNA TGTGCCAGCTCAGCGGGAGGGCAATTCGGGGAGCTGTTTTTT. Translating gives CASSAGGQFGELFF.

This CDR3 is CSVVLVGDQFF. Written as DNA, the CDR3 is TGCAGCGTTGTCTTGGTGGGTGACCAGTTCTTC. V gene TRBV29-1 combines with J gene TRBJ2-1; D gene ambiguous. The CDR3 is 11 residues long. Trimming cost V 4 bases and J 13 bases, with 14 bases left between them. Germline CDR1 and CDR2: SQVTM and ANQGSEA.

This clonotype was seen more than once but under ten times. V and J are TRBV5-1 and TRBJ2-1; D remains ambiguous. The CDR3 has 13 residues. With 7 bases removed from V and 0 bases from J, the gap between germline ends came to 8 bases. Per germline, CDR1 SGHRS and CDR2 YFSETQ. The CDR3 protein is CASGWDSYNEQFF. The CDR3 DNA is TGCGCCAGCGGGTGGGACTCCTACAATGAGCAGTTCTTC.

The chain combines TRBV14 with TRBJ2-3, with 7 nucleotides matching TRBD2. V lost 5 bases, J lost 2 bases, and 7 bases stayed unmatched. Germline CDR1 reads SGHDN; CDR2 reads FVKESK. CDR3 length equals 15 residues. CDR3 loop: CASSAGEGPTDTQYF. CDR3 DNA: TGTGCCAGCAGCGCGGGGGAGGGCCCCACAGATACGCAGTATTTT.